These 29 T cell receptor beta chains were all obtained from the same sample, sequenced in a study of CD8 T cells in Susac syndrome. Random hexamers were used to reverse transcribe the RNA input (roughly 0.5 to 1 ug). TCRdb fed the immunoSEQ multiplex PCR reads into MiXCR, producing one record per CDR3 protein. The data show around 81,000 distinct CDR3 sequences, 85% to 95% seen once. Specimen: CD8+ T cells from PBMCs. The receptors here all came from a human donor with Susac syndrome.

The chain links TRBV29-1 to TRBJ2-3, with TRBD2 matching over 10 bases. The germline V gene has CDR1 SQVTM and CDR2 ANQGSEA. J lost 11 bases, V lost 6 bases, and 14 bases had no gene match. There are 14 residues in the CDR3. DNA of the CDR3: TGCAGCGTGCAAGCGGGAGGGCCCTTCGGAGTGCAGTATTTT. Encoded protein: CSVQAGGPFGVQYF.

The chain joins TRBV2 to TRBJ1-2; TRBD1 agrees at 7 bases. J was trimmed by 0 bases and V by 3 bases; bases with no gene match: 4. Germline CDR1 reads SNHLY; CDR2 reads FYNNEI. The CDR3 sequence is 15 residues long. The CDR3 nucleotides are TGTGCCAGCAGTGATAAGGGACAGACTAACTATGGCTACACCTTC. Translated, it gives CASSDKGQTNYGYTF.

This chain connects TRBV5-1 to TRBJ2-7, with 7 bases matching TRBD1. Germline CDR1 and CDR2: SGHRS and YFSETQ. The CDR3 totals 16 residues. J lost 0 bases, V lost 4 bases, and 10 bases had no gene match. Here the CDR3 reads CASSPQIGTASYEQYF. Written as DNA, the CDR3 is TGCGCCAGCAGCCCCCAAATAGGGACAGCCTCCTACGAGCAGTACTTC.

The rearrangement uses TRBV29-1 and TRBJ1-1; 9 bases are shared with TRBD1. The CDR3 covers 12 residues. In germline, CDR1 is SQVTM, CDR2 ANQGSEA. With V trimmed by 7 bases and J by 6 bases, 6 bases remained unmatched. The CDR3 nucleotides are TGCAGCGGATCGGACAGGGGAGCTGAAGCTTTCTTT. Translation: CSGSDRGAEAFF.

The chain employs TRBV18 and TRBJ1-1; D is uncertain. Trimming removed 3 bases at V and 1 base at J, with 9 bases between. Looked up from germline, CDR1 is KGHSH and CDR2 is LQKENI. CDR3 size: 14 residues. The CDR3 sequence: CASSPMSTNTEAFF. The CDR3, as DNA: TGTGCCAGCTCACCTATGTCTACGAACACTGAAGCTTTCTTT.

V gene TRBV7-8 combines with J gene TRBJ2-7; either TRBD1 or TRBD2 may supply D (6 bases each). Germline V gene sequence: CDR1 SGHVS, CDR2 FQNEAQ. V shed 5 bases and J shed 5 bases, with 13 bases lying between them. This CDR3 has 13 amino acids. In DNA form, the CDR3 reads TGTGCCAGCAGCCGGAGGGGGTTCCACGAGCAGTACTTC. Translating gives CASSRRGFHEQYF.

The chain combines TRBV15 with TRBJ2-1; the match to TRBD2 covers 13 bases. CDR1 LNHNV and CDR2 YYDKDF come from the germline V gene (reference sequence). The CDR3 length is 14 residues. The V and J ends lost 8 bases and 8 bases, in that order; junction bases with no gene match: 6. The CDR3 nucleotides are TGTGCCACCCGAACTAGCGGGAGGGCCGATGAGCAGTTCTTC. Protein product: CATRTSGRADEQFF.

This clonotype was picked up one time. The chain recombines TRBV7-2 with TRBJ2-6; D call uncertain. There are 16 residues in the CDR3. V was cut by 0 bases and J by 0 bases, with 6 bases left in between. Germline V CDR1 and CDR2: SGHTA, FQGNSA. The CDR3 reads CASSLAGSSGANVLTF. CDR3 coding DNA: TGTGCCAGCAGCTTAGCGGGCAGCTCTGGGGCCAACGTCCTGACTTTC.

The chain links TRBV20-1 to TRBJ1-5; D possibly corresponds to TRBD1 (6 bases). V was clipped by 5 bases and J by 6 bases, with 20 bases between them. This CDR3 region has 15 residues. Germline CDR1 and CDR2: DFQATT and SNEGSKA (reference sequence). In nucleotides, the CDR3 is TGCAGTGCTCAAGTCTTGGGGGCGGTGGGTCAGCCCCAGCATTTT. Its protein is CSAQVLGAVGQPQHF.

The chain carries TRBV19 and TRBJ2-7, with 8 bases identical to TRBD1. In germline, CDR1 is LNHDA, CDR2 SQIVND (reference sequence). The CDR3 has 15 residues. After removal of 6 bases from V and 2 bases from J, the junction contained 9 bases not matched to a gene. CDR3 in amino acids: CASSPGTGMTYEQYF. CDR3 sequence (DNA): TGTGCCAGTAGCCCCGGGACAGGTATGACCTACGAGCAGTACTTC.

The chain carries TRBV12-3 or TRBV12-4 and TRBJ1-2; 10 positions match TRBD1. CDR3 length: 13 amino acids. V was pared by 5 bases and J by 8 bases, with 5 bases of the junction left unmatched. In nucleotides, the CDR3 is TGTGCCAGCAGTACAGGGACAGGGGACGGCTACACCTTC. Translated: CASSTGTGDGYTF.

The rearrangement links TRBV9 to TRBJ1-2; D gene uncertain. Germline V CDR1 and CDR2: SGDLS, YYNGEE. This CDR3 region has 11 residues. Deletions cut 1 base from V and 4 bases from J, with 2 bases between. CDR3 loop: CASSVPYGYTF. In nucleotides, the CDR3 is TGTGCCAGCAGCGTACCCTATGGCTACACCTTC.

V and J are TRBV9 and TRBJ2-1; 7 bases line up with TRBD1. The trim removed 6 bases at V and 5 bases at J, leaving 5 bases unmatched. This CDR3 contains 13 residues. Germline loops: CDR1 SGDLS, CDR2 YYNGEE. CDR3: CASNRGWDNEQFF. The DNA for the CDR3 is TGTGCCAGCAACAGGGGATGGGACAATGAGCAGTTCTTC.

Written as DNA, the CDR3 is TGTGCCAGCAGTTCCCCTAGGGAGGGCGATGAGCAGTTCTTC. Protein: CASSSPREGDEQFF. The rearrangement joins TRBV12-3 or TRBV12-4 to TRBJ2-1; TRBD2 matches 7 bases. The CDR3 runs to 14 residues. V shed 4 bases and J 8 bases; nucleotides not matched to a gene: 8.

The chain links TRBV15 to TRBJ2-1, with D tentatively TRBD2 (5 bases). The length of the CDR3 is 17 residues. Germline-derived CDR1 and CDR2 are LNHNV and YYDKDF (reference sequence). Deletions cut 3 bases from V and 8 bases from J, with 23 bases between. In DNA form, the CDR3 reads TGTGCCACCAGCAGGCCCCGACTATACCCCATGTACCATGAGCAGTTCTTC. Protein: CATSRPRLYPMYHEQFF.

This chain connects TRBV27 to TRBJ2-2; D may be TRBD1 (5 bases). V lost 4 bases and J lost 1, with 10 bases in between. CDR1 is MNHEY, CDR2 SMNVEV, per germline (reference sequence). The CDR3 totals 15 residues. CDR3 nucleotide sequence: TGTGCCAGCAGTTCAAATGACAGGAACACCGGGGAGCTGTTTTTT. Protein product: CASSSNDRNTGELFF.

This rearrangement joins TRBV28 to TRBJ2-5, with 8 bases lining up with TRBD1. The CDR3 loop spans 14 amino acids. V trimming: 10 bases; J trimming: 4 bases; junction bases outside the gene matches: 11. Germline loops: CDR1 MDHEN, CDR2 SYDVKM. CDR3 nucleotides: TGTGCCACCGTACGAAGGACAGGGAGAGAGACCCAGTACTTC. Amino acid sequence: CATVRRTGRETQYF.

This chain connects TRBV27 to TRBJ2-7, with TRBD1 matching 11 bases. CDR1 and CDR2 from the germline V gene are MNHEY and SMNVEV (reference sequence). V lost 4 bases and J lost 4; bases outside the gene matches: 6. There are 15 residues in the CDR3. The CDR3 nucleotides are TGTGCCAGCAGTTCTTCCGGGACAGGGGGATACGAGCAGTACTTC. This translates into CASSSSGTGGYEQYF.

The CDR3: CASSPPKRDAYNEQFF. The CDR3, as DNA: TGCGCCAGCAGCCCCCCGAAGAGGGACGCCTACAATGAGCAGTTCTTC. The gene calls are TRBV5-1 and TRBJ2-1; D is tentatively TRBD1 or TRBD2 (5 bases each). V lost 4 bases, J lost 2 bases, and 16 bases lay in between. CDR1 and CDR2 (germline): SGHRS, YFSETQ. This CDR3 is 16 amino acids long. Using reference TRBV5-1 and TRBJ2-1 for the parts outside the CDR3, the full variable domain is KAGVTQTPRYLIKTRGQQVTLSCSPISGHRSVSWYQQTPGQGLQFLFEYFSETQRNKGNFPGRFSGRQFSNSRSEMNVSTLELGDSALYLCASSPPKRDAYNEQFFGPGTRLTVL.

V and J are TRBV7-9 and TRBJ2-5; 10 bases are a match to TRBD2. CDR1 is SEHNR and CDR2 is FQNEAQ in the germline V gene (reference sequence). CDR3 length: 17 residues. Trimming cost V 4 bases and J 5 bases; bases outside gene matches: 13. CDR3 region: CASSSLAGGRQGETQYF. CDR3 nucleotides: TGTGCCAGCAGCTCCTTAGCGGGAGGTCGTCAGGGGGAGACCCAGTACTTC.

The count of this clonotype is one. V usage is TRBV9 and J usage is TRBJ2-1; 7 bases map to TRBD2. This CDR3 contains 16 residues. The V segment lost 4 bases and the J segment 0 bases; nucleotides outside the gene matches: 7. CDR1 SGDLS and CDR2 YYNGEE come from the germline V gene. The CDR3, as DNA: TGTGCCAGCAGCATGAGCGGGGAGGTCTCCTACAATGAGCAGTTCTTC. Its protein product is CASSMSGEVSYNEQFF.

The chain employs TRBV27 and TRBJ2-7; 12 bases line up with TRBD2. The germline V gene encodes CDR1 MNHEY and CDR2 SMNVEV (reference sequence). Losses at the gene ends were 7 bases for V and 0 bases for J; bases not matched to a gene: 7. CDR3 length equals 16 residues. The CDR3: CASMRLAGASSYEQYF. The CDR3 nucleotides read TGTGCCAGCATGCGACTAGCGGGGGCGAGCTCCTACGAGCAGTACTTC.

This chain joins TRBV2 and TRBJ2-1; D may correspond to TRBD1 or TRBD2 (6 bases each). Germline-derived CDR1 and CDR2 are SNHLY and FYNNEI. The CDR3 consists of 13 residues. Deletions cut 11 bases from V and 1 base from J, with 12 bases between. The CDR3, as DNA: TGTGCCTTGAAGGGGGGTTCCTACAATGAGCAGTTCTTC. Its translation: CALKGGSYNEQFF. Complete variable domain (other parts from reference TRBV2 and TRBJ2-1): EPEVTQTPSHQVTQMGQEVILRCVPISNHLYFYWYRQILGQKVEFLVSFYNNEISEKSEIFDDQFSVERPDGSNFTLKIRSTKLEDSAMYFCALKGGSYNEQFFGPGTRLTVL.

The chain's CDR3 is CASKSADTQYF. Written as DNA, the CDR3 is TGTGCCAGCAAGTCGGCAGATACGCAGTATTTT. V and J are TRBV25-1 and TRBJ2-3; no clear D. Trimming took 7 bases from V and 4 from J, leaving 6 bases between them. The germline V gene has CDR1 MGHDK and CDR2 SYGVNS. The CDR3 is 11 residues long.

This clonotype has just one count. V and J are TRBV13 and TRBJ2-1; TRBD1 might be the D (6 bases). Trimming left V 5 bases short and J 0 bases short, with 17 bases between. CDR1 and CDR2 from the germline V gene are PRHDT and FYEKMQ (reference sequence). This CDR3 is built from 17 residues. As DNA, the CDR3 is TGTGCCAGCAGCCCACAGACAGGTAATCCCTCCTACAATGAGCAGTTCTTC. Residues: CASSPQTGNPSYNEQFF.

The V gene is TRBV20-1, the J gene TRBJ1-1; no clear D gene. This CDR3 contains 10 residues. Germline values: CDR1 DFQATT, CDR2 SNEGSKA (reference sequence). The V end lost 4 bases, the J end lost 11 bases, and 11 bases lay between the germline ends. CDR3: CSAIGPRAFF. CDR3 bases: TGCAGTGCTATAGGACCGAGGGCTTTCTTT.

The rearrangement uses TRBV19 and TRBJ2-7; D might be TRBD1 or TRBD2, each matching 5 bases. Germline CDR1 is LNHDA and CDR2 is SQIVND (reference sequence). V was pared by 6 bases and J by 2 bases, with 8 bases between. This CDR3 has 12 amino acids. The CDR3 DNA reads TGTGCCAGTAGGGGACCGACCTACGAGCAGTACTTC. Amino acid sequence: CASRGPTYEQYF.

This clonotype was recorded only once. The CDR3 end shows no conserved phenylalanine or tryptophan, and so a read error is likely. V usage is TRBV28 and J usage is TRBJ2-7, with TRBD1 matching 9 bases. Germline assignment: CDR1 MDHEN and CDR2 SYDVKM. The junction had 6 bases not matched to a gene; V was cut back by 5 bases and J by 4 bases. CDR3 length: 14 residues. The CDR3, as DNA: TGTGCCAGCAGTCTCTACAGGGGGCCTTACGAGCAGTACTCC. It yields the protein CASSLYRGPYEQYS.

This clonotype was recorded only once. V and J are TRBV7-9 and TRBJ2-7, with 7 bases fitting TRBD1. Germline assignment: CDR1 SEHNR and CDR2 FQNEAQ (reference sequence). The length of the CDR3 is 15 residues. J was trimmed by 2 bases and V by 6 bases; bases with no gene match: 10. Here the CDR3 DNA reads TGTGCCAGCAGTCCCCGGGCGGACAGGACCTACGAGCAGTACTTC. Translating gives CASSPRADRTYEQYF.